These 5 T cell receptor beta chains were all obtained from the same sample, sequenced in a study of CD8 T cells in ankylosing spondylitis. In TCRdb, the 5' RACE reads were re-called with MiXCR into one record per CDR3 protein. The sample contains 300,000 to 350,000 distinct CDR3 sequences, more than 20% of which appear only once. Sequencing was done on a sample of blood, either unsorted or a sorted T cell fraction (not recorded which). Receptors were obtained from a female donor with ankylosing spondylitis or in good health (not recorded which).

This clonotype was detected a few times. The chain combines TRBV12-3 or TRBV12-4 with TRBJ1-3; unclear D gene. V was cut by 10 bases and J by 3 bases, with 22 bases left in between. The CDR3 covers 16 residues. The CDR3: CATFPQQRPFGNTIYF. The CDR3 region has the DNA TGTGCCACCTTCCCTCAGCAACGGCCCTTTGGAAACACCATATATTTT.

The V gene is TRBV12-3 or TRBV12-4, the J gene TRBJ2-7; D is unresolved. The CDR3 has 12 amino acids. Trimming stripped 5 bases from V and 5 bases from J, with 10 bases between. CDR3 amino acids: CASSDQPHEQYF. CDR3 coding DNA: TGTGCCAGCAGTGACCAGCCCCACGAGCAGTACTTC.

CDR3 nucleotides: TGTGCCAGCGCCCTAGCGGGAGTAGTCAATGAGCAGTTCTTC. The encoded protein is CASALAGVVNEQFF. The chain couples TRBV2 to TRBJ2-1; 10 bases are shared with TRBD2. Germline assignment: CDR1 SNHLY and CDR2 FYNNEI. CDR3 length: 14 amino acids. The junction had 7 bases not matched to a gene; V was cut back by 8 bases and J by 6 bases. Filled out from reference TRBV2 and TRBJ2-1, the complete variable domain reads EPEVTQTPSHQVTQMGQEVILRCVPISNHLYFYWYRQILGQKVEFLVSFYNNEISEKSEIFDDQFSVERPDGSNFTLKIRSTKLEDSAMYFCASALAGVVNEQFFGPGTRLTVL.

This chain's CDR3 is CSATPFDRVGANVLTF. CDR3 DNA sequence: TGCAGTGCAACCCCCTTCGACAGGGTTGGGGCCAACGTCCTGACTTTC. The gene calls are TRBV20-1 and TRBJ2-6, with 7 bases fitting TRBD1. The V gene end was trimmed by 6 bases and the J gene end by 3 bases; junction bases not matched to a gene: 11. Germline V gene lookup returns CDR1 DFQATT and CDR2 SNEGSKA (reference sequence). CDR3 length: 16 residues.

This clonotype turned up a few times. The rearrangement uses TRBV19 and TRBJ1-1; D unclear. Germline V gene lookup returns CDR1 LNHDA and CDR2 SQIVND (reference sequence). The germline V and J ends were trimmed by 7 bases and 1 base, with 10 bases remaining between them. CDR3 size: 13 residues. CDR3 in amino acids: CASMNLGNTEAFF. The CDR3 coding sequence is TGTGCCAGTATGAATCTGGGGAACACTGAAGCTTTCTTT.